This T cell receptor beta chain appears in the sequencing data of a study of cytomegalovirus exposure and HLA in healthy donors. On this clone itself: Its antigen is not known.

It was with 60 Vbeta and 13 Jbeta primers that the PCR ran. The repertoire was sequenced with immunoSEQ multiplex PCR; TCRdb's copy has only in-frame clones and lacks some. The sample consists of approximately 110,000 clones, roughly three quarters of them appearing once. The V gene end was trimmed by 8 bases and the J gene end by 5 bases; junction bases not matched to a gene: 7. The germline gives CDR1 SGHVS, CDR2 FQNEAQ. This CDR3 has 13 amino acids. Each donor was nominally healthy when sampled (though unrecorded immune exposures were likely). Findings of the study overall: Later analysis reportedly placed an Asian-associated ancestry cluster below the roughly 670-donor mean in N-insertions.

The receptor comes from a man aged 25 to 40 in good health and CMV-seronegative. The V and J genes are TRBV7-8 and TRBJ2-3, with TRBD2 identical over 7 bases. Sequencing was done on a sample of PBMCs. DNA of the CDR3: TGTGCCAGCGAGGCGGGAGAATTAGATACGCAGTATTTT. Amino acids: CASEAGELDTQYF.